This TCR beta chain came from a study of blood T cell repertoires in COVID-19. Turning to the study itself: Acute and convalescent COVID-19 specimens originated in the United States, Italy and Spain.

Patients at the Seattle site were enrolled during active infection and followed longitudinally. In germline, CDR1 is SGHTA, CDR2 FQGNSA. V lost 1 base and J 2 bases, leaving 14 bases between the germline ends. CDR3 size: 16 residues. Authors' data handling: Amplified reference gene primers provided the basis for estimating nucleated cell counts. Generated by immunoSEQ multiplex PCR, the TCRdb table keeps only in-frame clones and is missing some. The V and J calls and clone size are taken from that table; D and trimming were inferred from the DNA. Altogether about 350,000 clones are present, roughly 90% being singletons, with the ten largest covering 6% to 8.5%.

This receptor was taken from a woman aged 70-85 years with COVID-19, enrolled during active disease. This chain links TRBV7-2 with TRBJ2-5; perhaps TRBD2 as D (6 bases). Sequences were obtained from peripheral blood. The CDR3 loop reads CASSLVGGTSQETQYF. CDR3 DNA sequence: TGTGCCAGCAGCTTAGTCGGAGGGACGTCGCAAGAGACCCAGTACTTC.